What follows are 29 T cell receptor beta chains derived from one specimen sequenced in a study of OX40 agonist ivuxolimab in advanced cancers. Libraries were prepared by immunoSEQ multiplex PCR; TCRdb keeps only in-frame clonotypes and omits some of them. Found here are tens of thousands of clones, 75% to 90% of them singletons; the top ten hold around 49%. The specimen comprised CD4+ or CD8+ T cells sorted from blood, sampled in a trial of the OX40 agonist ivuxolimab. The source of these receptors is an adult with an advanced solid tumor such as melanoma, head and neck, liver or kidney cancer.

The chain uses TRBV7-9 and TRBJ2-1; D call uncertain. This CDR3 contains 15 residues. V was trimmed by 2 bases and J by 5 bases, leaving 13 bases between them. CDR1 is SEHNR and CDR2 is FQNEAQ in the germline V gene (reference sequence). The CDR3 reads CASSLSTRNNNEQFF. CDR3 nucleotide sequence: TGTGCCAGCAGCTTATCCACGAGAAACAACAATGAGCAGTTCTTC.

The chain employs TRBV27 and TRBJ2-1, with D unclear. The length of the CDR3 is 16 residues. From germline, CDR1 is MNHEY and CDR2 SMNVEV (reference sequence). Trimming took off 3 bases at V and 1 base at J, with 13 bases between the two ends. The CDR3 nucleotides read TGTGCCAGCAGTTTCGCGGACGCCCCGTCCTACAATGAGCAGTTCTTC. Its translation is CASSFADAPSYNEQFF.

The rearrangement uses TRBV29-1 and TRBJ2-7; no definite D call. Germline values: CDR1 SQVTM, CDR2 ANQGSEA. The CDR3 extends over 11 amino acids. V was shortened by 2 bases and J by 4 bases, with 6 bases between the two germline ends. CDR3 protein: CSVEYEYEQYF. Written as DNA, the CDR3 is TGCAGCGTTGAATATGAATACGAGCAGTACTTC.

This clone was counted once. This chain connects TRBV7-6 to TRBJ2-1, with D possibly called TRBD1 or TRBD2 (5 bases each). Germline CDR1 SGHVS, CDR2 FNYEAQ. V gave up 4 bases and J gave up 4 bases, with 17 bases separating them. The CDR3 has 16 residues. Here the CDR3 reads CASSSTGTPGYNEQFF. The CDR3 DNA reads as TGTGCCAGCAGCTCCACCGGGACCCCGGGGTACAATGAGCAGTTCTTC.

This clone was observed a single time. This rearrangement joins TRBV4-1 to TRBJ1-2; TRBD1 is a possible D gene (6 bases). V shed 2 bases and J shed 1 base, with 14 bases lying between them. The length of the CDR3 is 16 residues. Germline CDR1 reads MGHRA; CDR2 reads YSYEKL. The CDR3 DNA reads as TGCGCCAGCAGCCAACACCCGACAGGTAGTAACTATGGCTACACCTTC. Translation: CASSQHPTGSNYGYTF.

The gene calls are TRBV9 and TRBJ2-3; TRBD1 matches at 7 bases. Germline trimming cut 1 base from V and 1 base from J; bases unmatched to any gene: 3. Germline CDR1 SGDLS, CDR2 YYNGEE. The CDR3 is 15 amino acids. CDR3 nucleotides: TGTGCCAGCAGCGTAAGGGGGCTGGGCACAGATACGCAGTATTTT. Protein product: CASSVRGLGTDTQYF.

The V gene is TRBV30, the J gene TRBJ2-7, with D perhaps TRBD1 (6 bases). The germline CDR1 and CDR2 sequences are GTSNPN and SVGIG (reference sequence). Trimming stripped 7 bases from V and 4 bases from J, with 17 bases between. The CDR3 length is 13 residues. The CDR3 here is CASLDTGRYEQYF. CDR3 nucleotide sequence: TGTGCCTCCCTCGACACAGGGCGTTACGAGCAGTACTTC. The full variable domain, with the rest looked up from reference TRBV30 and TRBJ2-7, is SQTIHQWPATLVQPVGSPLSLECTVEGTSNPNLYWYRQAAGRGLQLLFYSVGIGQISSEVPQNLSASRPQDRQFILSSKKLLLSDSGFYLCASLDTGRYEQYFGPGTRLTVT.

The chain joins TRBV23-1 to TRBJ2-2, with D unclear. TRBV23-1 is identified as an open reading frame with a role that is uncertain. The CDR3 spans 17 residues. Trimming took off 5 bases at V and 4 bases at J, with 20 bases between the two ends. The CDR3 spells CASSWKPAGLGTGELFF. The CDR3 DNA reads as TGCGCCAGCAGTTGGAAGCCAGCCGGGCTGGGCACCGGGGAGCTGTTTTTT.

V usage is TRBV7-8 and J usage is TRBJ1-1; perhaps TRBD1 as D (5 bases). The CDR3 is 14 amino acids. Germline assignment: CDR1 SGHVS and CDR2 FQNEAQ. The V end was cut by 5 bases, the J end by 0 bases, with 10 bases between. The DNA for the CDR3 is TGTGCCAGCAGCCCCGGGGGGATGAACACTGAAGCTTTCTTT. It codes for CASSPGGMNTEAFF.

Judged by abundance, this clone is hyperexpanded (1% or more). The CDR3, as DNA: TGTGCCAGCACCTCCAGTACAGGGTCATATGGCTACACCTTC. Translated: CASTSSTGSYGYTF. The rearrangement joins TRBV27 to TRBJ1-2; possible D gene TRBD1, 6 bases. Trimming took 7 bases from V and 5 from J, leaving 17 bases between them. The CDR3 spans 14 residues. Germline V gene data show CDR1 as MNHEY and CDR2 as SMNVEV (reference sequence).

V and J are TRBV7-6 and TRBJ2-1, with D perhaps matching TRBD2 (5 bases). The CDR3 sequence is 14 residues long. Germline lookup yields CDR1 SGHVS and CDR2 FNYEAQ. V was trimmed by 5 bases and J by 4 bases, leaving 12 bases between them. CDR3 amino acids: CASSPPSGYNEQFF. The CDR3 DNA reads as TGTGCCAGCAGCCCCCCGAGCGGATACAATGAGCAGTTCTTC. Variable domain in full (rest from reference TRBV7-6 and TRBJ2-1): GAGVSQSPRYKVTKRGQDVALRCDPISGHVSLYWYRQALGQGPEFLTYFNYEAQQDKSGLPNDRFSAERPEGSISTLTIQRTEQRDSAMYRCASSPPSGYNEQFFGPGTRLTVL.

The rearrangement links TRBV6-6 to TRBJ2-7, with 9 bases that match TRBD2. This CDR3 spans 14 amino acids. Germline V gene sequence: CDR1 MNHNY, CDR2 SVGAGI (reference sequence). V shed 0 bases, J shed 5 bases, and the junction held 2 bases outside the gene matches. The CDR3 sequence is CASSYSASGNEQYF. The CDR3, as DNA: TGTGCCAGCAGTTACTCGGCTAGCGGGAACGAGCAGTACTTC.

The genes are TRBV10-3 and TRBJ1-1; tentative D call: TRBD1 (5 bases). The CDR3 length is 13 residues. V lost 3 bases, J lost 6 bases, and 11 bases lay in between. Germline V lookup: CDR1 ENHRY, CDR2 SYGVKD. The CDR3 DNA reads TGTGCCATCAGTGAATCAGGGATTGCTGAAGCTTTCTTT. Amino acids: CAISESGIAEAFF.

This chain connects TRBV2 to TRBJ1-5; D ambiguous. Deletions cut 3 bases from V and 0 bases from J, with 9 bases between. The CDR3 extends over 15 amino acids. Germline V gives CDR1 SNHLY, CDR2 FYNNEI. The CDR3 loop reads CASSDRGNSNQPQHF. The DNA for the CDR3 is TGTGCCAGCAGTGATCGCGGCAATAGCAATCAGCCCCAGCATTTT.

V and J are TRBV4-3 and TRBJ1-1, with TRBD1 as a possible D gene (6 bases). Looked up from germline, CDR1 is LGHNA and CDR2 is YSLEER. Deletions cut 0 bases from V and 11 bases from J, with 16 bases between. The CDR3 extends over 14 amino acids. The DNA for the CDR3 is TGCGCCAGCAGCCAAGACGGGGGCTGGATGGGCGCTTTCTTT. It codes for CASSQDGGWMGAFF.

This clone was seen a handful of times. The DNA for the CDR3 is TGTGCCAGCAGGGGGGACGCAATGAACACTGAAGCTTTCTTT. This sequence encodes CASRGDAMNTEAFF. The chain links TRBV6-5 to TRBJ1-1, with D possibly being TRBD1 (5 bases). CDR1 is MNHEY, CDR2 SVGAGI, per germline. Trimming shortened V by 6 bases and J by 0 bases, and 11 bases separated the two germline ends. The CDR3 is 14 residues long.

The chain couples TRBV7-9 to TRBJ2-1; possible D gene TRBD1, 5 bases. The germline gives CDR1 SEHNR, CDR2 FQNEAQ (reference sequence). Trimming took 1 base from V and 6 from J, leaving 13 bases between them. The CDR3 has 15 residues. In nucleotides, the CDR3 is TGTGCCAGCAGCTTAGTGGTTGGGGCTATCAATGAGCAGTTCTTC. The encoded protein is CASSLVVGAINEQFF.

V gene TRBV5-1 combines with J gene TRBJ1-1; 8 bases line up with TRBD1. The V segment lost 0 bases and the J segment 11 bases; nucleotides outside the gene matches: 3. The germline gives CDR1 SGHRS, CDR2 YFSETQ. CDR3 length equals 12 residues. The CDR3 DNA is TGCGCCAGCAGCTTGGGCGGACAGGGCGCTTTCTTT. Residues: CASSLGGQGAFF.

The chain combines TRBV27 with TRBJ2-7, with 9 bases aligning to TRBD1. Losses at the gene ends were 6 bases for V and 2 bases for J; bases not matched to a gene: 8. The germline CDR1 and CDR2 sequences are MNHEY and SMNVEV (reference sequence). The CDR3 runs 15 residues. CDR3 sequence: CASSWDREGTYEQYF. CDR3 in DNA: TGTGCCAGCAGCTGGGACAGGGAAGGGACCTACGAGCAGTACTTC.

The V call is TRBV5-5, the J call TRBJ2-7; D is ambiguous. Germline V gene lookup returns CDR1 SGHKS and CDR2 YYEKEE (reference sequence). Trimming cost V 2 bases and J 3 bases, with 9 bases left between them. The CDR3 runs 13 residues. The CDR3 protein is CASSFGVNYEQYF. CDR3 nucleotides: TGTGCCAGCAGCTTTGGGGTAAACTACGAGCAGTACTTC.

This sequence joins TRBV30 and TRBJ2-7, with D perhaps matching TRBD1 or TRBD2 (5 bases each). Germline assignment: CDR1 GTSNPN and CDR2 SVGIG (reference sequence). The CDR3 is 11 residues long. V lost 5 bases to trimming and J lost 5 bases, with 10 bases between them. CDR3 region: CAWSGGDEQYF. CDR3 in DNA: TGTGCCTGGTCTGGGGGTGACGAGCAGTACTTC.

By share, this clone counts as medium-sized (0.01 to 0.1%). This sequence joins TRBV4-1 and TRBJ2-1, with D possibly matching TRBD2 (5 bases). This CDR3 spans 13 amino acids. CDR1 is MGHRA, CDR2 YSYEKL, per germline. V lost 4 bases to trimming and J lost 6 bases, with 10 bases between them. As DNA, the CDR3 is TGCGCCAGCAGCCTCGGGGTCTCCAATGAGCAGTTCTTC. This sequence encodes CASSLGVSNEQFF.

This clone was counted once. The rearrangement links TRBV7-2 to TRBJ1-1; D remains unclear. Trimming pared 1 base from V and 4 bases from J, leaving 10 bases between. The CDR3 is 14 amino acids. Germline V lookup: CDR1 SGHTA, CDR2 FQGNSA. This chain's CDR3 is CASSLGGPATEAFF. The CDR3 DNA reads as TGTGCCAGCAGCTTAGGAGGGCCAGCCACTGAAGCTTTCTTT.

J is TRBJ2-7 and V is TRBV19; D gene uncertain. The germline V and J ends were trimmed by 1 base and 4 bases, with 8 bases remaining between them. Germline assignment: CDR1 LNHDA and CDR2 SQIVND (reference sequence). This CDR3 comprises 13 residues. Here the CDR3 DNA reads TGTGCCAGTAGTATAGCCTTCATGTACGAGCAGTACTTC. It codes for CASSIAFMYEQYF.

The CDR3 DNA reads as TGTGCCAGCAGGGACTCCGGGGCCAACGTCCTGACTTTC. The encoded protein is CASRDSGANVLTF. The chain carries TRBV2 and TRBJ2-6; possible D gene TRBD2, 5 bases. Per germline, CDR1 SNHLY and CDR2 FYNNEI. Trimming shortened V by 6 bases and J by 4 bases, and 7 bases separated the two germline ends. The CDR3 runs to 13 residues.

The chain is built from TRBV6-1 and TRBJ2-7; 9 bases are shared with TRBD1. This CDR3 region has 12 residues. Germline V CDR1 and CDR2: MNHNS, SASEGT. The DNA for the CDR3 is TGTGCTGCCGGGACAGGGTACCTCGAGCAGTACTTC. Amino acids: CAAGTGYLEQYF.

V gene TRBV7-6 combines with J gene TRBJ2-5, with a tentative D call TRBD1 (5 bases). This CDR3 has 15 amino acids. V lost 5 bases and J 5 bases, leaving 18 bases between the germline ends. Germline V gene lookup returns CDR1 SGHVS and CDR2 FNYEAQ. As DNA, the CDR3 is TGTGCCAGCAGCCTGGGAACCAGGGAATTGGAGACCCAGTACTTC. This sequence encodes CASSLGTRELETQYF.

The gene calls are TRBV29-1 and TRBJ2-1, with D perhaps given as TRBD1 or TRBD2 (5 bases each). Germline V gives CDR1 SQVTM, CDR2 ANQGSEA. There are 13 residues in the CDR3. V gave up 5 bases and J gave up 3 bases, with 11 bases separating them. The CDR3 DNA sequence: TGCAGCGTTTGGGACCCACTCTACAATGAGCAGTTCTTC. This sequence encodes CSVWDPLYNEQFF.

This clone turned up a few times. The CDR3 here is CASSYSGTMDYGYTF. CDR3 in DNA: TGTGCCAGCAGTTACTCGGGGACAATGGACTATGGCTACACCTTC. The chain combines TRBV6-5 with TRBJ1-2; D might be TRBD1 (6 bases). V lost 0 bases and J 3 bases, leaving 11 bases between the germline ends. This CDR3 has 15 residues. The V gene's germline CDR1 is MNHEY and CDR2 SVGAGI.